Below, 4 T cell receptor beta chains from the same sample are listed, as sequenced in a study of early T cells in non-severe SARS-CoV-2 infection. From the 5' RACE reads, TCRdb called clonotypes with MiXCR, one entry per CDR3 protein. The data contain roughly 42,000 distinct CDR3 sequences, 9.5% to 15% of them singletons. The sequencing input was whole blood. The receptors were sampled from an adult who was a healthcare worker with PCR-confirmed SARS-CoV-2 infection or an uninfected control (not recorded which).

This chain links TRBV7-9 with TRBJ1-4; no firm D call. The V end lost 1 base, the J end lost 5 bases, and 8 bases lay between the germline ends. The CDR3 extends over 14 amino acids. From germline, CDR1 is SEHNR and CDR2 FQNEAQ (reference sequence). CDR3 nucleotide sequence: TGTGCCAGCAGCTTAGTCCTAGGGAATGAAAAACTGTTTTTT. Its translation is CASSLVLGNEKLFF.

This clonotype has ten or more counts. The chain links TRBV7-6 to TRBJ2-7, with a weak D call TRBD1 (6 bases). The CDR3 contains 13 residues. In germline, CDR1 is SGHVS, CDR2 FNYEAQ. V was cut by 5 bases and J by 4 bases, with 12 bases left in between. CDR3 nucleotide sequence: TGTGCCAGCAGCCCTACAGGGTTGTACGAGCAGTACTTC. Encoded protein: CASSPTGLYEQYF.

This clonotype has a count of ten or more. The CDR3 sequence is CSARAPALLETQYF. CDR3 in DNA: TGCAGTGCTAGAGCTCCCGCCCTTTTAGAGACCCAGTACTTC. The chain couples TRBV20-1 to TRBJ2-5; D call uncertain. The CDR3 contains 14 residues. Deletions cut 1 base from V and 4 bases from J, with 13 bases between. CDR1 is DFQATT, CDR2 SNEGSKA, per germline (reference sequence).

The table lists this clonotype with many counts. The chain's CDR3 is CASSLSVGSPLHF. The CDR3 DNA reads TGTGCCAGCAGTTTGTCAGTGGGTTCACCCCTCCACTTT. The J gene is TRBJ1-6, the V gene TRBV12-3 or TRBV12-4; D is uncertain. The CDR3 extends over 13 amino acids. The V end was cut by 3 bases, the J end by 9 bases, with 9 bases between.